The 5 T cell receptor beta chains below were found in one sample sequenced in a study of T cell responses to AZD1222 COVID-19 vaccine. Only in-frame clones appear in the TCRdb table, and some are missing; sequencing was by immunoSEQ multiplex PCR. The data hold about 140,000 clones, with 88% observed a single time. This sample comprised peripheral blood, obtained 28 days after the second AZD1222 dose. These receptors were taken from an adult who received the AZD1222 COVID-19 vaccine.

The chain has TRBV5-8 and TRBJ2-7; no clear D gene. The CDR3 runs 14 residues. Germline V gene lookup returns CDR1 SGHTS and CDR2 YDEGEE. V lost 1 base and J lost 0, with 8 bases in between. The CDR3 DNA follows: TGTGCCAGCAGCTTGTATGGTAGCTCCTACGAGCAGTACTTC. Protein product: CASSLYGSSYEQYF.

The chain has TRBV5-1 and TRBJ2-1; D possibly matches TRBD1 or TRBD2 (5 bases each). Trimming pared 2 bases from V and 4 bases from J, leaving 10 bases between. Germline V gene lookup returns CDR1 SGHRS and CDR2 YFSETQ. The CDR3 extends over 14 amino acids. The CDR3 protein is CASSLGDAYNEQFF. The CDR3 DNA sequence: TGCGCCAGCAGCTTAGGGGACGCATACAATGAGCAGTTCTTC.

The V call is TRBV28, the J call TRBJ2-7, with D tentatively TRBD1 or TRBD2 (5 bases each). The V gene lost 4 bases and the J gene lost 3 bases, with 10 bases spanning the gap. CDR3 size: 13 residues. Germline V CDR1 and CDR2: MDHEN, SYDVKM. CDR3 residues: CASSWGRDYEQYF. CDR3 DNA sequence: TGTGCCAGCAGTTGGGGGAGAGACTACGAGCAGTACTTC.

This clone was seen just once. The V call is TRBV23-1, the J call TRBJ2-7, with TRBD2 as a possible D gene (6 bases). TRBV23-1 is filed as an ORF, its function uncertain. The CDR3 is 18 amino acids. Trimming pared 0 bases from V and 6 bases from J, leaving 24 bases between. The CDR3 spells CASSQSNWEAGPAAEQYF. Written as DNA, the CDR3 is TGCGCCAGCAGTCAATCGAATTGGGAGGCAGGCCCCGCGGCCGAGCAGTACTTC.

The V gene is TRBV3-1 (or the pseudogene TRBV3-2), the J gene TRBJ1-1; 7 nucleotides agree with TRBD1. The CDR3 is 15 amino acids. V dropped 0 bases and J dropped 8; count of bases not matched to a gene: 9. The V gene's germline CDR1 is LGHDT and CDR2 YNNKEL (reference sequence). The DNA for the CDR3 is TGTGCCAGCAGCCAAGATTCACAGGGGACCCTAGAAGCTTTCTTT. This codes for CASSQDSQGTLEAFF.